Shown below are 23 T cell receptor beta chains from a single sample sequenced in a study of OX40 agonist ivuxolimab in advanced cancers. Here immunoSEQ multiplex PCR was the method, and the copy in TCRdb shows in-frame clones only, minus some. The data contain about 100,000 clones, over 75% of them singletons. Material: CD4+ or CD8+ T cells sorted from blood, obtained in a trial of the OX40 agonist ivuxolimab. The receptors were gathered from an adult with an advanced solid tumor such as melanoma, head and neck, liver or kidney cancer.

V usage is TRBV4-1 and J usage is TRBJ2-7, with 11 bases that match TRBD2. This CDR3 has 14 amino acids. The trim removed 1 base at V and 8 bases at J, leaving 4 bases unmatched. CDR1 and CDR2 from the germline V gene are MGHRA and YSYEKL. The CDR3 region has the DNA TGCGCCAGCAGCCAAGTAGGGACTAGCGGAAAGCAGTACTTC. Translation gives CASSQVGTSGKQYF.

This rearrangement joins TRBV10-3 to TRBJ1-1; TRBD1 might be the D (5 bases). The CDR3 contains 14 residues. Trimming took 10 bases from V and 3 from J, leaving 18 bases between them. Germline V lookup: CDR1 ENHRY, CDR2 SYGVKD. The CDR3, as DNA: TGTGCCAATTCCCAGGGTAGAGGGGACACTGAAGCTTTCTTT. This codes for CANSQGRGDTEAFF.

The gene calls are TRBV19 and TRBJ1-5; D gene ambiguous. This CDR3 is built from 15 residues. Germline CDR1 reads LNHDA; CDR2 reads SQIVND (reference sequence). V dropped 8 bases and J dropped 4 bases, with 18 bases sitting between them. The CDR3 bases are TGTGCCAGTGGCCACCTCCGGGCTTCTAATCAGCCCCAGCATTTT. Translated: CASGHLRASNQPQHF. Supplemented by reference TRBV19 and TRBJ1-5, the full variable domain reads DGGITQSPKYLFRKEGQNVTLSCEQNLNHDAMYWYRQDPGQGLRLIYYSQIVNDFQKGDIAEGYSVSREKKESFPLTVTSAQKNPTAFYLCASGHLRASNQPQHFGDGTRLSIL.

DNA for the CDR3: TGCAGTGCTAGGGAAACCTACGAGCAGTACTTC. Protein: CSARETYEQYF. The chain joins TRBV20-1 to TRBJ2-7; D gene uncertain. Germline CDR1 and CDR2: DFQATT and SNEGSKA (reference sequence). This CDR3 comprises 11 residues. V was cut by 3 bases and J by 2 bases, with 5 bases left in between.

This chain joins TRBV6-5 and TRBJ2-1; D ambiguous. Germline V gives CDR1 MNHEY, CDR2 SVGAGI. The V end lost 4 bases, the J end lost 8 bases, and 12 bases lay between the germline ends. The CDR3 has 13 residues. CDR3 sequence: CASSSLGPHEQFF. The CDR3 DNA is TGTGCCAGCAGTTCCTTGGGCCCCCATGAGCAGTTCTTC.

The chain combines TRBV7-9 with TRBJ2-7; D possibly corresponds to TRBD1 (6 bases). Trimming removed 1 base at V and 5 bases at J, with 12 bases between. The CDR3 runs to 14 residues. Germline loops: CDR1 SEHNR, CDR2 FQNEAQ (reference sequence). The CDR3 loop is CASSLDTGFDEQYF. The CDR3 nucleotides read TGTGCCAGCAGCTTAGATACAGGGTTCGACGAGCAGTACTTC.

This chain uses TRBV5-1 with TRBJ2-2; 7 bases align to TRBD1. In germline, CDR1 is SGHRS, CDR2 YFSETQ. With V trimmed by 2 bases and J by 5 bases, 6 bases remained unmatched. This CDR3 has 15 amino acids. The CDR3 spells CASSFSQGFTGELFF. The CDR3, as DNA: TGCGCCAGCAGCTTCTCACAGGGGTTTACCGGGGAGCTGTTTTTT.

This clone was seen repeatedly, ten times or more. The V call is TRBV7-2, the J call TRBJ1-2; possibly TRBD1 for D (5 bases). CDR1 and CDR2 from the germline V gene are SGHTA and FQGNSA. The CDR3 loop spans 16 amino acids. Deletions cut 1 base from V and 2 bases from J, with 14 bases between. CDR3 nucleotides: TGTGCCAGCAGCTTAGAGTTGACGGGGGTCAACTATGGCTACACCTTC. Amino acids: CASSLELTGVNYGYTF.

The chain couples TRBV28 to TRBJ2-5; D is uncertain. CDR1 and CDR2 (germline): MDHEN, SYDVKM. CDR3 length equals 15 residues. V lost 4 bases and J 2 bases, leaving 14 bases between the germline ends. The CDR3 DNA is TGTGCCAGCAGTTCCTCTGGGGTGGGACAAGAGACCCAGTACTTC. This sequence encodes CASSSSGVGQETQYF.

V gene TRBV19 combines with J gene TRBJ2-5; 7 bases fit TRBD2. The CDR3 covers 14 residues. The junction had 8 bases not matched to a gene; V was cut back by 5 bases and J by 5 bases. Germline V lookup: CDR1 LNHDA, CDR2 SQIVND (reference sequence). The CDR3 spells CASSLSGIGETQYF. For the CDR3, the DNA is TGTGCCAGTAGTCTGAGCGGGATTGGGGAGACCCAGTACTTC.

This chain uses TRBV2 with TRBJ2-3, with 8 bases matching TRBD2. Germline CDR1 reads SNHLY; CDR2 reads FYNNEI. J was trimmed by 4 bases and V by 7 bases; bases with no gene match: 7. There are 14 residues in the CDR3. The DNA of the CDR3 is TGTGCCAGCAACAGAGGACTAGCCTCAGATACGCAGTATTTT. This sequence encodes CASNRGLASDTQYF.

The chain links TRBV19 to TRBJ1-5; possibly TRBD1 for D (5 bases). The ends were cut back, 3 bases at V and 0 bases at J, with 9 bases in the middle. This CDR3 is 15 amino acids long. The germline gives CDR1 LNHDA, CDR2 SQIVND (reference sequence). CDR3 sequence reads: CASSIRAGSNQPQHF. The CDR3 nucleotides are TGTGCCAGTAGTATCAGGGCGGGTAGCAATCAGCCCCAGCATTTT.

This clone has more than one count but fewer than ten. The chain employs TRBV5-1 and TRBJ2-7; tentative D call: TRBD1 (6 bases). Germline V CDR1 and CDR2: SGHRS, YFSETQ. The ends were cut back, 2 bases at V and 5 bases at J, with 20 bases in the middle. The CDR3 covers 16 residues. For the CDR3, the DNA is TGCGCCAGCAGCTTACCGTCCGGGACATCTCGCGACGAGCAGTACTTC. This gives the protein CASSLPSGTSRDEQYF.

In nucleotides, the CDR3 is TGTGCCTGGAGTGCGGGGGTGAACACTGAAGCTTTCTTT. Translating gives CAWSAGVNTEAFF. This chain connects TRBV30 to TRBJ1-1; possible D gene TRBD1, 5 bases. From germline, CDR1 is GTSNPN and CDR2 SVGIG (reference sequence). Trimming left V 1 base short and J 0 bases short, with 6 bases between. This CDR3 contains 13 residues. The whole variable domain, remainder taken from reference TRBV30 and TRBJ1-1, is SQTIHQWPATLVQPVGSPLSLECTVEGTSNPNLYWYRQAAGRGLQLLFYSVGIGQISSEVPQNLSASRPQDRQFILSSKKLLLSDSGFYLCAWSAGVNTEAFFGQGTRLTVV.

The chain recombines TRBV19 with TRBJ1-2, with a possible D match to TRBD1 (6 bases). CDR1 is LNHDA and CDR2 is SQIVND in the germline V gene (reference sequence). V was clipped by 5 bases and J by 3 bases, with 16 bases between them. The CDR3 length is 15 residues. In nucleotides, the CDR3 is TGTGCCAGTAGTCCGCGGGACAACCCTTACTATGGCTACACCTTC. Residues: CASSPRDNPYYGYTF. The full variable domain, rest sourced from reference TRBV19 and TRBJ1-2, is DGGITQSPKYLFRKEGQNVTLSCEQNLNHDAMYWYRQDPGQGLRLIYYSQIVNDFQKGDIAEGYSVSREKKESFPLTVTSAQKNPTAFYLCASSPRDNPYYGYTFGSGTRLTVV.

The rearrangement uses TRBV11-2 and TRBJ1-4, with D possibly TRBD1 on 5 matching bases. V shed 5 bases and J shed 7 bases, with 17 bases lying between them. Germline CDR1 reads SGHAT; CDR2 reads FQNNGV. The CDR3 length is 15 residues. CDR3 residues: CASSATQGVGEKLFF. For the CDR3, the DNA is TGTGCCAGCAGCGCTACCCAGGGTGTCGGTGAAAAACTGTTTTTT.

This chain joins TRBV19 and TRBJ2-3; possible D gene TRBD2, 6 bases. CDR1 LNHDA and CDR2 SQIVND come from the germline V gene (reference sequence). V was trimmed by 4 bases and J by 4 bases, leaving 9 bases between them. The CDR3 contains 13 residues. CDR3: CASSRGDPDTQYF. The CDR3 coding sequence is TGTGCCAGTAGTAGGGGGGACCCAGATACGCAGTATTTT.

The chain joins TRBV7-9 to TRBJ2-1, with TRBD2 matching over 12 bases. The CDR3 length is 16 residues. CDR1 is SEHNR, CDR2 FQNEAQ, per germline (reference sequence). After removal of 2 bases from V and 13 bases from J, the junction contained 12 bases not matched to a gene. CDR3 protein: CASSLFVRLAGGIQFF. Written as DNA, the CDR3 is TGTGCCAGCAGCTTATTCGTACGGCTAGCGGGAGGGATCCAGTTCTTC.

This clone is a singleton in its sample. The rearrangement links TRBV7-6 to TRBJ2-5, with TRBD2 identical over 11 bases. This CDR3 comprises 17 residues. With 4 bases clipped from V and 3 bases from J, the junction kept 10 bases outside the gene matches. Germline CDR1 and CDR2: SGHVS and FNYEAQ. This CDR3 is CASSSRLRLAGKETQYF. CDR3 nucleotides: TGTGCCAGCAGCTCCCGCCTACGACTAGCGGGGAAAGAGACCCAGTACTTC.

This clone was detected once. In DNA form, the CDR3 reads TGTGCCAGTTCTGTCTTGGGGGGCAACGCGAACGAGCAGTACTTC. Amino acids: CASSVLGGNANEQYF. The J gene is TRBJ2-7, the V gene TRBV5-4; D tentatively reads TRBD1 or TRBD2 (6 bases each). V lost 8 bases, J lost 5 bases, and 23 bases lay in between. Germline assignment: CDR1 SGHNT and CDR2 YYREEE (reference sequence). The CDR3 sequence is 15 residues long.

V gene TRBV5-6 combines with J gene TRBJ1-5; unclear D gene. The germline V and J ends were trimmed by 4 bases and 5 bases, with 13 bases remaining between them. CDR1 and CDR2 (germline): SGHDT, YYEEEE. The length of the CDR3 is 14 residues. DNA for the CDR3: TGTGCCAGCAGCCCGGGTCCCGCGGATCAGCCCCAGCATTTT. This sequence encodes CASSPGPADQPQHF.

This chain links TRBV21-1 with TRBJ2-3; the table's D call, TRBD1, was not checked against the DNA. TRBV21-1 constitutes a pseudogene. There are 15 residues in the CDR3. The DNA of the CDR3 is TGTGCCAGCAGCAAGACAGGCCCTAGCACAGATACGCAGTATTTT. This encodes CASSKTGPSTDTQYF.

The chain is built from TRBV6-1 and TRBJ1-1; D is uncertain. The germline gives CDR1 MNHNS, CDR2 SASEGT. V was clipped by 2 bases and J by 1 base, with 17 bases between them. The CDR3 loop spans 17 amino acids. The CDR3: CASSEYGIGAWNTEAFF. The CDR3 DNA follows: TGTGCCAGCAGTGAATACGGAATTGGTGCCTGGAACACTGAAGCTTTCTTT.